The 17 T cell receptor beta chains given below trace back to one sample, sequenced in a study of blood T cell repertoires in COVID-19. Generated by immunoSEQ multiplex PCR, the TCRdb table keeps only in-frame clones and is missing some. The sample records some 150,000 clones, about four fifths being singletons. Sequenced input: peripheral blood. The receptor source for this set is a human donor in a cohort sampled during active COVID-19.

This clone was recorded only once. J is TRBJ1-1 and V is TRBV3-1 (or the pseudogene TRBV3-2); 7 bases map to TRBD1. After removal of 5 bases from V and 3 bases from J, the junction contained 3 bases not matched to a gene. The germline V gene has CDR1 LGHDT and CDR2 YNNKEL (reference sequence). This CDR3 is 13 amino acids long. Here the CDR3 DNA reads TGTGCCAGCAGCAACACAGGGGACACTGAAGCTTTCTTT. Residues: CASSNTGDTEAFF.

This chain joins TRBV29-1 and TRBJ1-5, with a tentative D call TRBD1 (5 bases). Germline values: CDR1 SQVTM, CDR2 ANQGSEA. This CDR3 has 13 amino acids. The V end was cut by 3 bases, the J end by 4 bases, with 10 bases between. CDR3 bases: TGCAGCGTTGATTTGGGGCCAAATCAGCCCCAGCATTTT. Protein sequence: CSVDLGPNQPQHF.

This rearrangement joins TRBV19 to TRBJ1-2; TRBD1 matches at 7 bases. There are 15 residues in the CDR3. The germline V gene has CDR1 LNHDA and CDR2 SQIVND (reference sequence). After removal of 6 bases from V and 2 bases from J, the junction contained 9 bases not matched to a gene. CDR3 bases: TGTGCCAGTAGGTTCACGGGACAGCAAAACTATGGCTACACCTTC. It codes for CASRFTGQQNYGYTF.

The chain couples TRBV16 to TRBJ1-2; D possibly corresponds to TRBD1 (6 bases). The CDR3 is 15 residues long. The V gene lost 0 bases and the J gene lost 4 bases, with 12 bases spanning the gap. CDR1 is KGHSY, CDR2 FQNENV, per germline. The CDR3 coding sequence is TGTGCCAGCAGCCAATCAGGGACACAGAGCTATGGCTACACCTTC. Its translation is CASSQSGTQSYGYTF.

The V gene is TRBV29-1, the J gene TRBJ1-5, with a weak D call TRBD1 (5 bases). The CDR3 is made up of 13 amino acids. Trimming stripped 4 bases from V and 4 bases from J, with 11 bases between. Germline V gene data show CDR1 as SQVTM and CDR2 as ANQGSEA. The CDR3 DNA follows: TGCAGCGTTGCGCAGGGCCTGAATCAGCCCCAGCATTTT. It is translated as CSVAQGLNQPQHF.

The genes are TRBV7-9 and TRBJ2-7; a weak D match, TRBD2 (5 bases). V was pared by 5 bases and J by 0 bases, with 11 bases between. The CDR3 length is 14 residues. In germline, CDR1 is SEHNR, CDR2 FQNEAQ (reference sequence). The CDR3 loop reads CASSAGLYSYEQYF. The CDR3 bases are TGTGCCAGCAGCGCCGGACTCTACTCCTACGAGCAGTACTTC.

The chain uses TRBV5-1 and TRBJ1-3, with D unclear. Trimming removed 4 bases from V and 2 bases from J, with 13 bases in between. CDR3 length equals 15 residues. CDR1 is SGHRS and CDR2 is YFSETQ in the germline V gene. CDR3 sequence (DNA): TGCGCCAGCAGCCGCGATCGGGGAGCTGGAAACACCATATATTTT. Translation gives CASSRDRGAGNTIYF.

The chain joins TRBV19 to TRBJ1-1; 10 bases line up with TRBD1. The germline CDR1 and CDR2 sequences are LNHDA and SQIVND (reference sequence). This CDR3 spans 16 amino acids. With 8 bases clipped from V and 0 bases from J, the junction kept 9 bases outside the gene matches. The CDR3 bases are TGTGCCAGTTTTCGGGGGACAGGGGACATGAACACTGAAGCTTTCTTT. This gives the protein CASFRGTGDMNTEAFF.

The V call is TRBV27, the J call TRBJ2-6; 8 bases are a match to TRBD2. CDR1 and CDR2 (germline): MNHEY, SMNVEV (reference sequence). CDR3 length: 17 residues. V gave up 7 bases and J gave up 0 bases; unmatched junction bases: 8. CDR3 coding DNA: TGTGCCAGCACGAGCGGGGGCCTTAGCTCTGGGGCCAACGTCCTGACTTTC. Protein: CASTSGGLSSGANVLTF.

This clone has just a few counts. This sequence joins TRBV12-3 or TRBV12-4 and TRBJ1-5; D is unclear. Trimming cost V 3 bases and J 1 base, with 4 bases left between them. This CDR3 spans 13 amino acids. The CDR3, as DNA: TGTGCCAGCAGTTTGAGGAGCAATCAGCCCCAGCATTTT. The encoded protein is CASSLRSNQPQHF.

The V and J genes are TRBV28 and TRBJ2-7; the match to TRBD2 covers 11 bases. CDR1 is MDHEN, CDR2 SYDVKM, per germline. J was trimmed by 0 bases and V by 3 bases; bases with no gene match: 7. CDR3 length: 17 residues. CDR3 nucleotide sequence: TGTGCCAGCAGTTTGGAATTAGCGGGGGGGATCTCCTACGAGCAGTACTTC. It is translated as CASSLELAGGISYEQYF.

The chain links TRBV2 to TRBJ1-4; 8 bases map to TRBD1. The CDR3 spans 16 residues. Germline loops: CDR1 SNHLY, CDR2 FYNNEI. The ends lost 4 bases at V and 4 bases at J; junction bases unmatched: 8. The CDR3 reads CASSARTGSYNEKLFF. The CDR3 region has the DNA TGTGCCAGCAGTGCCCGGACAGGGTCTTATAATGAAAAACTGTTTTTT.

The V and J genes are TRBV27 and TRBJ1-1; possibly TRBD1 for D (6 bases). CDR3 length equals 17 residues. Germline lookup yields CDR1 MNHEY and CDR2 SMNVEV (reference sequence). Trimming left V 7 bases short and J 4 bases short, with 25 bases between. The CDR3 DNA reads TGTGCCAGCACCCCCGGGTGGAGGACAGTTGGATCCACTGAAGCTTTCTTT. Protein: CASTPGWRTVGSTEAFF.

The chain links TRBV7-2 to TRBJ2-7, with D perhaps matching TRBD2 (5 bases). The CDR3 spans 17 residues. Germline CDR1 reads SGHTA; CDR2 reads FQGNSA. V lost 1 base and J lost 4, with 20 bases in between. The CDR3 protein is CASSLDISRVTVYEQYF. The CDR3 DNA sequence: TGTGCCAGCAGCTTAGATATATCGAGGGTCACCGTTTACGAGCAGTACTTC. The complete variable domain, with remaining parts taken from reference TRBV7-2 and TRBJ2-7, reads GAGVSQSPSNKVTEKGKDVELRCDPISGHTALYWYRQSLGQGLEFLIYFQGNSAPDKSGLPSDRFSAERTGGSVSTLTIQRTQQEDSAVYLCASSLDISRVTVYEQYFGPGTRLTVT.

This clone was seen a single time. The CDR3 loop is CASRDLRQTNNSPLHF. As DNA, the CDR3 is TGTGCCAGCAGGGACCTAAGACAGACGAATAATTCACCCCTCCACTTT. The chain is built from TRBV2 and TRBJ1-6; D might be TRBD1 (5 bases). Deletions cut 6 bases from V and 5 bases from J, with 17 bases between. The CDR3 totals 16 residues. CDR1 is SNHLY, CDR2 FYNNEI, per germline.

This chain joins TRBV3-1 (or the pseudogene TRBV3-2) and TRBJ2-1; D remains ambiguous. The germline V gene encodes CDR1 LGHDT and CDR2 YNNKEL (reference sequence). The V end was cut by 3 bases, the J end by 0 bases, with 9 bases between. This CDR3 has 15 amino acids. The CDR3 spells CASSQQLFSYNEQFF. The CDR3 DNA reads TGTGCCAGCAGCCAGCAGTTGTTCTCCTACAATGAGCAGTTCTTC.

This clone was recorded only once. The chain is built from TRBV5-6 and TRBJ2-1; D might be TRBD2 (6 bases). CDR3 length: 15 residues. V lost 6 bases to trimming and J lost 7 bases, with 20 bases between them. In germline, CDR1 is SGHDT, CDR2 YYEEEE. In nucleotides, the CDR3 is TGTGCCAGCACCATGGGTGGAGCGGGTGGGAATGAGCAGTTCTTC. Its protein is CASTMGGAGGNEQFF.